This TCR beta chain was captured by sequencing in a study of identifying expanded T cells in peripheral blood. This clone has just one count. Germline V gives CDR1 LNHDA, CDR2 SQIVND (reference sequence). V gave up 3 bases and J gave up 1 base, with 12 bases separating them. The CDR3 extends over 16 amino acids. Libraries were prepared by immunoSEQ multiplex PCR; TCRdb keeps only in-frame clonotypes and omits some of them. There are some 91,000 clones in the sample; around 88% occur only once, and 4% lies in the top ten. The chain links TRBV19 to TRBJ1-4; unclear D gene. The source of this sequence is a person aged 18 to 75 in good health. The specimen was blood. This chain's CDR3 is CASSISGFRTNEKLFF. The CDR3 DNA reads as TGTGCCAGTAGTATCTCCGGCTTTCGAACTAATGAAAAACTGTTTTTT.